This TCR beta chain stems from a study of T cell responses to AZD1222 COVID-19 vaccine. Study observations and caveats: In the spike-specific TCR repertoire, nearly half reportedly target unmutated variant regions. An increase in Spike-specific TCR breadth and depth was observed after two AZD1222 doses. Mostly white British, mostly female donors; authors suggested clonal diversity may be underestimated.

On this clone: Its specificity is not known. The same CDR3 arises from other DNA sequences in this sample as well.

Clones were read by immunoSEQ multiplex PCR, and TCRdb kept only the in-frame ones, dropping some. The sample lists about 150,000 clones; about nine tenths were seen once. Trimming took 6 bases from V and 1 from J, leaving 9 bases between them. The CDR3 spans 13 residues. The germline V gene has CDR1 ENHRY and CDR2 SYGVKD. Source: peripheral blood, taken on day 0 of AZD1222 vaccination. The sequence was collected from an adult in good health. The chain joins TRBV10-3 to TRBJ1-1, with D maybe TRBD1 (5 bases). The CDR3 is CAISGTANTEAFF. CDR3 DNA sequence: TGTGCCATCAGCGGGACTGCGAACACTGAAGCTTTCTTT.